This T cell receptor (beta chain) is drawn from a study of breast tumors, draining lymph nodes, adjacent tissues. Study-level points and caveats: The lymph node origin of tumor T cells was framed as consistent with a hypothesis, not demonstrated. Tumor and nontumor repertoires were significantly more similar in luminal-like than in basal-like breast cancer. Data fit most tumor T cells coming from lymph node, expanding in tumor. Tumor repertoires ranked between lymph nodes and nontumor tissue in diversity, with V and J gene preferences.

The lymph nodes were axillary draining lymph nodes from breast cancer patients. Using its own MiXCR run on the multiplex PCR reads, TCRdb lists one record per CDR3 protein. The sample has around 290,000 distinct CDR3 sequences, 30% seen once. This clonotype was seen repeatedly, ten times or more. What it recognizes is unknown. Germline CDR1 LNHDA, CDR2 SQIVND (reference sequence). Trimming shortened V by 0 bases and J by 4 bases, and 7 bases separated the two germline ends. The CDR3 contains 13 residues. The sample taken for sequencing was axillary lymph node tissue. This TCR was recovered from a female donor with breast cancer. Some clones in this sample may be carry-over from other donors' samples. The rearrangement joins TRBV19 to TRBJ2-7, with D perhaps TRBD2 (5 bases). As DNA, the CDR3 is TGTGCCAGTAGTATAGAAGGAGGATACGAGCAGTACTTC. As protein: CASSIEGGYEQYF.